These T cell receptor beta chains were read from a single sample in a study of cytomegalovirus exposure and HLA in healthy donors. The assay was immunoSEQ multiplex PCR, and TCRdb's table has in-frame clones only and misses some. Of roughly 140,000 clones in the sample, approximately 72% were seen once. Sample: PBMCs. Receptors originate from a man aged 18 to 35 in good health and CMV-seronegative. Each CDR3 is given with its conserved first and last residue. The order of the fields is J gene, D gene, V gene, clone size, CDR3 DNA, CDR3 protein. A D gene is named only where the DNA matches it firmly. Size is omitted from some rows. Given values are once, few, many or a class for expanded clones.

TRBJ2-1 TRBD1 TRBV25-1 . TGTGCCAGCAGTCGGGGGTGGGGACAGGGAAAGAATGAGCAGTTCTTC CASSRGWGQGKNEQFF
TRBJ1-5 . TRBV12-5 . TGTGCTAGTGGTTTGGTTATCTCACGGGGCAATCAGCCCCAGCATTTT CASGLVISRGNQPQHF
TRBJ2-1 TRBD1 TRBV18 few TGTGCCAGCTCCCTTATGGGGACAGGTGCAAACAATGAGCAGTTCTTC CASSLMGTGANNEQFF
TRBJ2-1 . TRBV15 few TGTGCCACCAGCAGAGATGGGGAGGTCAATGAGCAGTTCTTC CATSRDGEVNEQFF
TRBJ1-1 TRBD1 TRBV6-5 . TGTGCCAGCAGGAGACTGGGACAGCTGCTGAGTGAAGCTTTCTTT CASRRLGQLLSEAFF
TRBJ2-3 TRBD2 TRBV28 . TGTGCCAGCAGTTTGCCCCCGGCGGGAGCTAAAGATACGCAGTATTTT CASSLPPAGAKDTQYF
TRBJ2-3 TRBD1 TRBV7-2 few TGTGCCAGCAGCTTAGTACAGGGGGCGCAGTATTTT CASSLVQGAQYF
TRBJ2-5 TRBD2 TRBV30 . TGTGCCTGGAGTGAGGTTGGACTAGCGGTCGATCAAGAGACCCAGTACTTC CAWSEVGLAVDQETQYF
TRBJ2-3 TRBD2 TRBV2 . TGTGCCAGCAGTGAAGGTGCGGGAGGCACAGATACGCAGTATTTT CASSEGAGGTDTQYF
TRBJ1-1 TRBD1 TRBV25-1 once TGTGCCAGCAGTGAGAGGGACAGGGTCGCTGAAGCTTTCTTT CASSERDRVAEAFF
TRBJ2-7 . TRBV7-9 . TGTTCCAGCAGCTCCCCCGTCCGGGACTCGCCCTACGAGCAGTACTTC CSSSSPVRDSPYEQYF
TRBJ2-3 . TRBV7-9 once TGTGCCAGCAGCTTCCTAGTCAGAGTGGCAGATACGCAGTATTTT CASSFLVRVADTQYF
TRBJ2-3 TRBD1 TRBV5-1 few TGCGCCAGCAGCGCCAAAATAGGGCAGGGGGCGCCATGGGATACGCAGTATTTT CASSAKIGQGAPWDTQYF
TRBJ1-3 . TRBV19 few TGTGCCAGTAGTATCATGGCCTCTGGAAACACCATATATTTT CASSIMASGNTIYF
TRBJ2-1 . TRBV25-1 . TGTGCTTCCCGGGGCAATGAGCAGTTCTTC CASRGNEQFF
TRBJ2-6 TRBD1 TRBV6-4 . TGTGCCAGCGCGCCTCCTTCCGGGACAGGGAAAGCTGGGGCCAACGTCCTGACTTTC CASAPPSGTGKAGANVLTF
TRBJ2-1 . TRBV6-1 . TGTGCCAGCAGTGAAGCTATTATGATCTCTCGCGTTAATAATGAGCAGTTCTTC CASSEAIMISRVNNEQFF
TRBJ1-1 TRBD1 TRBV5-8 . TGTGCCAGCAGCTTGATCAGGGGGCGATTGAACACTGAAGCTTTCTTT CASSLIRGRLNTEAFF
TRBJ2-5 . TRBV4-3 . TGCGCCAGCAGCCTTGGGTCGGAGGTAGAGACCCAGTACTTC CASSLGSEVETQYF
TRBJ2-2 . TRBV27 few TGTGCCAGCAGTTTAGAAAGCAGCGCCACCGGGGAGCTGTTTTTT CASSLESSATGELFF
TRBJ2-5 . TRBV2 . TGTGCCAGCCGCAGGGGAGAGACCCAGTACTTC CASRRGETQYF
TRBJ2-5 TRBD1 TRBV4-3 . TGCGCCAGCAGCCAAGATTGGACAGGGGGAAGGGGGACCCAGTACTTC CASSQDWTGGRGTQYF
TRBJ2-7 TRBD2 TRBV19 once TGTGCCAGTAGTATAACTAGCGGGACCTACGAGCAGTACTTC CASSITSGTYEQYF
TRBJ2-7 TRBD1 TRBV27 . TGTGCCAGCAGTTTTCGAGGGGCTCACCAGGACAGGGGCGCCGAGCAGTACTTC CASSFRGAHQDRGAEQYF
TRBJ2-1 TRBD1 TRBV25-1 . TGTGCCACTCAGGCCGGACAGGGGCAGTTCTTC CATQAGQGQFF
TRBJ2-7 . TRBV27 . TGTGCCAGCCGTGGGGCGGTCACATCCTACGAGCAGTACTTC CASRGAVTSYEQYF
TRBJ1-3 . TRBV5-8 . TGTGCCAGCAGCCGCCGAAGTGGACAGTCCGGAAACACCATATATTTT CASSRRSGQSGNTIYF
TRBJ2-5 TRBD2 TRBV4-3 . TGCGCCAGCAGCTCCTTCCTCGGACTCGGAGCGGGGGAGCAGTACTTC CASSSFLGLGAGEQYF
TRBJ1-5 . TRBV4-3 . TGCGCCAGCAGCCAAGATCATACGGGTAATCAGCCCCAGCATTTT CASSQDHTGNQPQHF
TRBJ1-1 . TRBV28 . TGTGCCAGCAGTTTGGGGCCGAACACTGAAGCTTTCTTT CASSLGPNTEAFF
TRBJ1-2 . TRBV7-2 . TGTGCCAGCAGCCACGACACCGGCGGGGATGGCTACACCTTC CASSHDTGGDGYTF
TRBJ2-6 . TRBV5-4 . TGTGCCAGCAGCTTGGGTGTGGGAGGTGGGGCCAACGTCCTGACTTTC CASSLGVGGGANVLTF
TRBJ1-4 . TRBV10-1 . TGCGCCAGCAGTGGCGGAAGACCAGAAAAACTGTTTTTT CASSGGRPEKLFF
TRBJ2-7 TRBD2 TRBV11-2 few TGTGCCAGCAGCTTAGGTAGCGGGAGTGGCTACGAGCAGTACTTC CASSLGSGSGYEQYF
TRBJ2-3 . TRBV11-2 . TGTGCCAGCAGCTTAGATCGTCGTACGCAGTATTTT CASSLDRRTQYF
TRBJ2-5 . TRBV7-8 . TGTGCCAGTATCAGGGGCGGAGGAGAGACCCAGTACTTC CASIRGGGETQYF
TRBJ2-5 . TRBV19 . TGTGCCAGTCAAGGGGACTGGACACTCCAAGAGACCCAGTACTTC CASQGDWTLQETQYF
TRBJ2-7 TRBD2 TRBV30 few TGTGCCTGGAGTTTTTCCGTAGCGGGATCCTACGAGCAGTACTTC CAWSFSVAGSYEQYF
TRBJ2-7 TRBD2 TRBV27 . TGTGCCAGCAGTTTTGCGGGGAGGGGTGATGCCTACGAGCAGTACTTC CASSFAGRGDAYEQYF
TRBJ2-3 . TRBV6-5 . TGTGCCAGCAGTTACGCCCCGGTTGGCACAGATACGCAGTATTTT CASSYAPVGTDTQYF
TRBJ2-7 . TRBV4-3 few TGCGCCAGCAGCCAAAGGACTCGGACGGGGGAAGAGCAGTACTTC CASSQRTRTGEEQYF
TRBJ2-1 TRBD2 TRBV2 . TGTGCCAGCCTAAGAGTAGCGGGAGGGGGTTACAATGAGCAGTTCTTC CASLRVAGGGYNEQFF
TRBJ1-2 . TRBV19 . TGTGCCAGTAGTATAATCCCGGGATCGGGCTATGACTACACCTTC CASSIIPGSGYDYTF
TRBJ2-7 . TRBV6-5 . TGTGCCAGCAGTTACGGTCCCTCCGGGGAGCAGTACTTC CASSYGPSGEQYF
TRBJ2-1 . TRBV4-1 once TGCGCCAGCAGCCAGACGCCCGGAGGGGGCAACCTCAATGAGCAGTTCTTC CASSQTPGGGNLNEQFF
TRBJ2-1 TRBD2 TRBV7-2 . TGTGCCATATCCGAGGGGGGACTAGCGGGTGAGCAGTTCTTC CAISEGGLAGEQFF
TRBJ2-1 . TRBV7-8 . TGTGCCAGCAGCTCTCGATGGGAGGTGGGGAATGAGCAGTTCTTC CASSSRWEVGNEQFF
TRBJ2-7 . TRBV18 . TGTGCCAGCTCACTCGGGTCCATCTACGAGCAGTACTTC CASSLGSIYEQYF
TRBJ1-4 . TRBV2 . TGTGCCAGCAGTGAAGGCGGGGCCGGTAGTAATGAAAAACTGTTTTTT CASSEGGAGSNEKLFF
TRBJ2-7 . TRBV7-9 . TGTGCCGGCACGGGGGAGTCCTACGAGCAGTACTTC CAGTGESYEQYF
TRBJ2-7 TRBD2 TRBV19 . TGTGCCAGTAGTCCTTTAGCGGGAGCTGGATACTACGAGCAGTACTTC CASSPLAGAGYYEQYF
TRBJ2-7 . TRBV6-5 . TGTGCCAGCAGAGCCGAGACACACTACGAGCAGTACTTC CASRAETHYEQYF